This passage covers 19 T cell receptor beta chains from one sample sequenced in a study of molecular identifiers for immune sequencing clone quantification. MiXCR was run by TCRdb on the PCR reads, yielding one entry per CDR3 protein. The sample comprises some 320,000 distinct CDR3 sequences, about 20% of which are singletons, and over 0.7% rests with the top ten. The sample comprised naive CD8+ T cells from blood, with Jurkat cell RNA spiked in. Described subset: FACS-sorted CD8+CD4-CCR7+CD45RA+ naive T cells. Every receptor here comes from a human donor in good health. Some libraries in this study had Jurkat cell RNA spiked in.

This clonotype was detected ten times or more. The chain carries TRBV7-2 and TRBJ2-3, with TRBD2 as a possible D gene (5 bases). The CDR3 loop spans 15 amino acids. Germline loops: CDR1 SGHTA, CDR2 FQGNSA. V gave up 4 bases and J gave up 1 base, with 12 bases separating them. CDR3 sequence (DNA): TGTGCCAGCAGCTGGGCCCTCGGGGGCACAGATACGCAGTATTTT. Encoded protein: CASSWALGGTDTQYF.

This sequence joins TRBV6-2 or TRBV6-3 and TRBJ2-3; unclear D gene. CDR1 and CDR2 (germline): MNHEY, SVGEGT. The CDR3 sequence is 14 residues long. V lost 2 bases, J lost 6 bases, and 12 bases lay in between. CDR3 protein: CASSYDVESDTQYF. CDR3 nucleotides: TGTGCCAGCAGTTACGACGTAGAGTCCGATACGCAGTATTTT.

On this clonotype: A junction boundary mismatches the germline segment, possibly from a read error. V is TRBV12-3 or TRBV12-4 and J is TRBJ1-1; D not certain. The CDR3 covers 12 residues. For the CDR3, the DNA is TGTGCCGGCAGTTTTATCTCTATTCAAGCTCTCTTT. Translating it yields CAGSFISIQALF.

The chain carries TRBV7-3 and TRBJ2-7, with a possible D match to TRBD1 (5 bases). There are 20 residues in the CDR3. The V and J ends lost 4 bases and 0 bases respectively, with 28 bases between them. CDR1 SGHTA and CDR2 FQGTGA come from the germline V gene. The CDR3 region is CASSSAGPIIHHPSSYEQYF. The CDR3 DNA is TGTGCCAGCAGCTCGGCAGGGCCCATCATCCACCATCCTAGCTCCTACGAGCAGTACTTC.

Of note for this clonotype: A junction end diverges from the germline sequence, so it may reflect a read error. The chain couples TRBV19 to TRBJ1-1, with 7 bases aligning to TRBD1. The CDR3 runs 17 residues. Germline V gene sequence: CDR1 LNHDA, CDR2 SQIVND (reference sequence). The CDR3 spells CTSKDIQGRSVRTEAFF. The CDR3, as DNA: TGTACCAGTAAAGACATACAGGGGAGGTCGGTAAGGACTGAAGCTTTCTTT. The complete variable domain, with remaining parts taken from reference TRBV19 and TRBJ1-1, reads DGGITQSPKYLFRKEGQNVTLSCEQNLNHDAMYWYRQDPGQGLRLIYYSQIVNDFQKGDIAEGYSVSREKKESFPLTVTSAQKNPTAFYLCTSKDIQGRSVRTEAFFGQGTRLTVV.

As regards this clonotype: Given a much more abundant clone one base away, this may be a read error. The J gene is TRBJ2-3, the V gene TRBV12-3 or TRBV12-4, with D possibly TRBD1 on 5 matching bases. This CDR3 contains 16 residues. V gave up 8 bases and J gave up 2 bases, with 20 bases separating them. The CDR3 loop is CASGAQGHSYTDTQYF. The CDR3 DNA reads TGTGCCAGCGGGGCGCAGGGCCATTCTTACACAGATACGCAGTATTTT.

Concerning this clonotype: A single base separates this from a much larger clone, so it may be a read error. The chain employs TRBV3-1 and TRBJ2-5; possibly TRBD1 for D (6 bases). The germline V and J ends were trimmed by 11 bases and 0 bases, with 13 bases remaining between them. The CDR3 is made up of 13 amino acids. Germline CDR1 and CDR2: LGHDT and YNNKEL (reference sequence). DNA for the CDR3: TGTGCCGCCGAAGAGGGGGACCAAGAGACCCAGTACTTC. Residues: CAAEEGDQETQYF.

This clonotype was recorded at least ten times. V usage is TRBV5-5 and J usage is TRBJ2-3, with D uncertain. Per the germline V gene, CDR1 is SGHKS and CDR2 is YYEKEE (reference sequence). The germline V and J ends were trimmed by 3 bases and 6 bases, with 5 bases remaining between them. The CDR3 extends over 11 amino acids. CDR3 protein: CASSYSDTQYF. Written as DNA, the CDR3 is TGTGCCAGCAGCTACTCCGATACGCAGTATTTT.

This clonotype was found many times. This chain links TRBV28 with TRBJ2-7, with 10 bases lining up with TRBD1. Germline V gene data show CDR1 as MDHEN and CDR2 as SYDVKM. V shed 2 bases, J shed 3 bases, and the junction held 7 bases outside the gene matches. The CDR3 totals 16 residues. The CDR3 loop reads CASSLPRQGAGYEQYF. CDR3 sequence (DNA): TGTGCCAGCAGTTTACCGAGACAGGGGGCGGGCTACGAGCAGTACTTC.

The chain combines TRBV6-2 or TRBV6-3 with TRBJ1-2; D might be TRBD1 (5 bases). V was shortened by 2 bases and J by 1 base, with 11 bases between the two germline ends. CDR3 length equals 15 residues. Germline V gene data show CDR1 as MNHEY and CDR2 as SVGEGT. CDR3 region: CASSYPGRFNYGYTF. The CDR3 DNA is TGTGCCAGCAGTTACCCGGGACGGTTTAACTATGGCTACACCTTC.

This chain joins TRBV6-5 and TRBJ2-5; 7 bases map to TRBD2. There are 16 residues in the CDR3. Germline CDR1 reads MNHEY; CDR2 reads SVGAGI. V lost 4 bases and J lost 0; bases outside the gene matches: 8. As DNA, the CDR3 is TGTGCCAGCAGTTGGACTAGGGCGCCCTACCAAGAGACCCAGTACTTC. As protein: CASSWTRAPYQETQYF.

About this clonotype itself: This is likely a read error, given that the CDR3 carries no conserved phenylalanine or tryptophan at its end. CDR3 protein: CASTTRGTPASGQETQYS. The CDR3 region has the DNA TGCGCCAGCACCACAAGGGGGACTCCGGCTAGCGGTCAAGAGACCCAGTACTCC. The chain joins TRBV4-1 to TRBJ2-5; D perhaps matches TRBD2 (7 bases). Germline V gives CDR1 MGHRA, CDR2 YSYEKL. V gave up 7 bases and J gave up 2 bases, with 26 bases separating them. The CDR3 runs 18 residues.

In its sample, this clonotype was seen many times. The rearrangement links TRBV15 to TRBJ2-2; tentative D call: TRBD1 (5 bases). This CDR3 has 15 amino acids. Germline V gene data show CDR1 as LNHNV and CDR2 as YYDKDF (reference sequence). Between the trimmed V and J ends, which lost 0 bases and 6 bases, there was a span of 11 bases. Here the CDR3 reads CATSRDRVFSGELFF. The CDR3 DNA sequence: TGTGCCACCAGCAGAGACAGGGTCTTTTCCGGGGAGCTGTTTTTT.

The rearrangement links TRBV6-2 or TRBV6-3 to TRBJ2-2, with 13 bases matching TRBD2. The V and J ends lost 4 bases and 3 bases, in that order; junction bases with no gene match: 5. From germline, CDR1 is MNHEY and CDR2 SVGEGT. This CDR3 is built from 17 residues. The CDR3 nucleotides are TGTGCCAGCAGTTCTCCGGGACTAGCGGGATACACCGGGGAGCTGTTTTTT. Residues: CASSSPGLAGYTGELFF.

This clonotype appeared a few times. V is TRBV4-3 and J is TRBJ1-3; D unclear. The CDR3 contains 17 residues. CDR1 and CDR2 from the germline V gene are LGHNA and YSLEER. Trimming shortened V by 0 bases and J by 4 bases, and 16 bases separated the two germline ends. The CDR3 DNA is TGCGCCAGCAGCCAAGATGATCGCCGTCTGGCCGGAAACACCATATATTTT. Its translation is CASSQDDRRLAGNTIYF.

Comment on this clonotype: Sequence at one end of the junction differs from germline and may be a read error. The chain combines TRBV6-2 or TRBV6-3 with TRBJ1-1; D call uncertain. The germline CDR1 and CDR2 sequences are MNHEY and SVGEGT. CDR3 length: 11 amino acids. The CDR3 region has the DNA TGTGCCGGCAGTTTGGGTAGTGAAGCTTTCTTT. Encoded protein: CAGSLGSEAFF.

Worth noting for this clonotype: With a much larger clone just one base away, this may be a read error. V gene TRBV24-1 combines with J gene TRBJ2-1; 12 positions match TRBD2. Germline CDR1 KGHDR, CDR2 SFDVKD. Trimming cost V 6 bases and J 8 bases; bases outside gene matches: 13. The CDR3 is 17 amino acids. The CDR3 DNA reads TGTGCCACCAGTTCTTCCCGACTAGCGGGAGTAGGCGATGAGCAGTTCTTC. Its protein product is CATSSSRLAGVGDEQFF.

This clonotype was counted only a few times. The chain employs TRBV20-1 and TRBJ2-7, with D possibly TRBD2 on 6 matching bases. In germline, CDR1 is DFQATT, CDR2 SNEGSKA (reference sequence). V lost 6 bases, J lost 2 bases, and 20 bases lay in between. The CDR3 has 15 residues. This CDR3 reads CSARPGVAATYEQYF. For the CDR3, the DNA is TGCAGTGCAAGACCTGGGGTAGCGGCGACCTACGAGCAGTACTTC.

The table lists this clonotype with many counts. V and J are TRBV2 and TRBJ2-7, with D perhaps matching TRBD1 (5 bases). The V gene lost 8 bases and the J gene lost 0 bases, with 14 bases spanning the gap. Per the germline V gene, CDR1 is SNHLY and CDR2 is FYNNEI. This CDR3 has 14 residues. CDR3 nucleotide sequence: TGTGCCAGCTCCGAAACAGGCAACTCCTACGAGCAGTACTTC. Translating it yields CASSETGNSYEQYF.